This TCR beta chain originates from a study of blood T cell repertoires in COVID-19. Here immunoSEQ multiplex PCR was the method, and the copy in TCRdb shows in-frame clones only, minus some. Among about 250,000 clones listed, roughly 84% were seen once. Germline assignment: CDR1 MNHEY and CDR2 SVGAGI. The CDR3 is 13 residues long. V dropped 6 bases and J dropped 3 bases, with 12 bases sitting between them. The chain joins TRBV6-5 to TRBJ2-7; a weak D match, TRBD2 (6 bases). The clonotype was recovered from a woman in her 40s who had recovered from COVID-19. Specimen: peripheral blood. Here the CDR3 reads CASRPPGGYEQYF. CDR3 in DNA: TGTGCCAGCAGACCCCCCGGGGGCTACGAGCAGTACTTC.